What follows is one TCR beta chain and its context. Its antigen remains unidentified. The sample originates from a study of Ad26.COV2.S vaccination and SARS-CoV-2 variants. Study outcomes and limitations: It was found that vaccine and placebo recipients had similar non-spike TCR breadth. Placebo recipients had lower spike-specific TCR breadth than vaccine recipients.

This sample's treatment: roughly 18 received Ad26.COV2.S at low or high dose, single or two shots; about 5 received placebo; per-sample allocation not given. Each sample was drawn 63 days after the first injection (of vaccine or placebo). The individual, an adult aged 18-55 years, was a donor in Boston. The CDR3 is made up of 13 amino acids. V gave up 0 bases and J gave up 2 bases, with 7 bases separating them. Germline-derived CDR1 and CDR2 are GTSNPN and SVGIG (reference sequence). Some clones are missing from TCRdb's copy, which holds only in-frame ones; the method was immunoSEQ multiplex PCR. The data hold about 680,000 clones, with about 89% observed a single time.

The gene calls are TRBV30 and TRBJ1-2; D unresolved. This clonotype was obtained from a person aged 18-65 years who received the Ad26.COV2.S COVID-19 vaccine or a placebo. The material sequenced was peripheral blood, taken in a trial of Ad26.COV2.S vaccine versus placebo. The CDR3 reads CAWSVSFNYGYTF. The CDR3 nucleotides read TGTGCCTGGAGTGTGAGTTTCAACTATGGCTACACCTTC. Full variable domain (remainder filled in from reference TRBV30 and TRBJ1-2): SQTIHQWPATLVQPVGSPLSLECTVEGTSNPNLYWYRQAAGRGLQLLFYSVGIGQISSEVPQNLSASRPQDRQFILSSKKLLLSDSGFYLCAWSVSFNYGYTFGSGTRLTVV.